The clone carrying this T cell receptor (beta chain) was counted a few times. Its specificity is unknown. RNA in amounts of roughly 0.45 to 1 ug was reverse transcribed with random hexamers. Multiplex immunoSEQ PCR targeted 54 Vbeta and 13 Jbeta TCR beta segments. From the immunoSEQ multiplex PCR reads, TCRdb called clonotypes with MiXCR, one entry per CDR3 protein. Among under 550,000 distinct CDR3 sequences listed, more than 80% were seen once. This sample is part of a study of CD8 T cells in Susac syndrome. Study results and limitations: Regarding the TCR sequencing and HLA analysis, the study admitted that a relatively small number of individuals were involved.

The CDR3 loop spans 16 amino acids. The germline V gene has CDR1 SEHNR and CDR2 FQNEAQ (reference sequence). V shed 4 bases and J shed 4 bases, with 20 bases lying between them. TCR beta sequencing covered blood CD8+ and CD4+ T cells. The authors negatively isolated CD8+ and CD4+ T cells and FACS-enriched TEMRA cells. This clonotype was sampled from a human donor with multiple sclerosis. The rearrangement links TRBV7-9 to TRBJ2-7, with D possibly matching TRBD2 (6 bases). The sequencing input was CD8+ T cells from PBMCs. The CDR3 sequence is CASSSNASPGLYEQYF. CDR3 nucleotide sequence: TGTGCCAGCAGCTCCAACGCCAGCCCGGGACTTTACGAGCAGTACTTC.